Following are 11 T cell receptor beta chains from one sample sequenced in a study of blood T cell repertoires in COVID-19. This table comes from immunoSEQ multiplex PCR, and its TCRdb copy is limited to in-frame clones, with some not included. The table lists a few hundred thousand clones, 85% of them singletons. Sequenced input: peripheral blood. The receptors originated from a woman aged 18-29 years with acute or convalescent COVID-19.

J is TRBJ1-2 and V is TRBV7-9, with 7 positions matching TRBD1. Germline-derived CDR1 and CDR2 are SEHNR and FQNEAQ (reference sequence). V shed 1 base, J shed 6 bases, and the junction held 5 bases outside the gene matches. The CDR3 runs to 14 residues. The CDR3 protein is CASSLGQGEDGYTF. Here the CDR3 DNA reads TGTGCCAGCAGCTTAGGTCAGGGGGAGGATGGCTACACCTTC.

The V gene is TRBV9, the J gene TRBJ2-5, with D possibly matching TRBD1 (6 bases). This CDR3 spans 16 amino acids. V was cut by 4 bases and J by 5 bases, with 21 bases left in between. Germline CDR1 reads SGDLS; CDR2 reads YYNGEE. The CDR3 sequence is CASSPPGAGQQETQYF. The CDR3 nucleotides are TGTGCCAGCAGCCCTCCCGGGGCCGGACAGCAGGAGACCCAGTACTTC.

The chain couples TRBV28 to TRBJ1-1, with 9 nucleotides matching TRBD1. The V and J ends lost 7 bases and 0 bases, in that order; junction bases with no gene match: 6. Germline V gives CDR1 MDHEN, CDR2 SYDVKM. This CDR3 spans 15 amino acids. CDR3 residues: CASKQGASLNTEAFF. In nucleotides, the CDR3 is TGTGCCAGCAAACAGGGGGCGTCTTTGAACACTGAAGCTTTCTTT. Combining the CDR3 with reference TRBV28 and TRBJ1-1 gives the whole variable domain DVKVTQSSRYLVKRTGEKVFLECVQDMDHENMFWYRQDPGLGLRLIYFSYDVKMKEKGDIPEGYSVSREKKERFSLILESASTNQTSMYLCASKQGASLNTEAFFGQGTRLTVV.

J is TRBJ2-5 and V is TRBV6-1; TRBD1 agrees at 9 bases. The germline V gene has CDR1 MNHNS and CDR2 SASEGT. After removal of 4 bases from V and 3 bases from J, the junction contained 9 bases not matched to a gene. CDR3 length: 16 amino acids. Here the CDR3 reads CASSVGTGPRKETQYF. The DNA of the CDR3 is TGTGCCAGCAGTGTGGGGACAGGGCCAAGGAAAGAGACCCAGTACTTC.

The chain couples TRBV29-1 to TRBJ2-5; 12 positions match TRBD2. J was trimmed by 5 bases and V by 2 bases; bases with no gene match: 9. The CDR3 has 16 amino acids. Germline V gene data show CDR1 as SQVTM and CDR2 as ANQGSEA. CDR3 bases: TGCAGCGTTGAACCGGCTAGCGGGGGGGCCGGGGAGACCCAGTACTTC. Its translation: CSVEPASGGAGETQYF.

This clone was detected once. The chain carries TRBV7-2 and TRBJ1-1; D is uncertain. The V end lost 5 bases, the J end lost 6 bases, and 13 bases lay between the germline ends. CDR1 and CDR2 from the germline V gene are SGHTA and FQGNSA. CDR3 length: 13 residues. The CDR3 region is CASSPVGEAEAFF. CDR3 nucleotides: TGTGCCAGCAGCCCGGTTGGGGAGGCTGAAGCTTTCTTT. Filled out from reference TRBV7-2 and TRBJ1-1, the complete variable domain reads GAGVSQSPSNKVTEKGKDVELRCDPISGHTALYWYRQSLGQGLEFLIYFQGNSAPDKSGLPSDRFSAERTGGSVSTLTIQRTQQEDSAVYLCASSPVGEAEAFFGQGTRLTVV.

The chain joins TRBV3-1 (or the pseudogene TRBV3-2) to TRBJ2-2, with D possibly TRBD2 on 5 matching bases. The V gene's germline CDR1 is LGHDT and CDR2 YNNKEL (reference sequence). This CDR3 has 13 amino acids. V was cut by 7 bases and J by 5 bases, with 11 bases left in between. CDR3 DNA sequence: TGTGCCAGCACGGCCACGGGGACCGGGGAGCTGTTTTTT. Protein product: CASTATGTGELFF.

Points on this clone: Its ends do not fully match the called genes, so a read error is possible. This chain joins TRBV5-6 and TRBJ1-3; D is unresolved. CDR3 length: 15 amino acids. From germline, CDR1 is SGHDT and CDR2 YYEEEE. The DNA for the CDR3 is TGTGCCAGCGGCTTCGCCGACGGGGTCGGAAACACCATATATTTT. This encodes CASGFADGVGNTIYF.

The chain has TRBV30 and TRBJ2-1; 11 nucleotides agree with TRBD1. Germline V lookup: CDR1 GTSNPN, CDR2 SVGIG (reference sequence). CDR3 length: 14 residues. Trimming took 4 bases from V and 9 from J; bases not matched to a gene: 8. The CDR3: CAWKADRGQGEQFF. The CDR3 coding sequence is TGTGCCTGGAAAGCGGACAGGGGGCAGGGTGAGCAGTTCTTC.

V and J are TRBV5-1 and TRBJ1-1, with 9 bases lining up with TRBD1. Germline trimming cut 3 bases from V and 5 bases from J; bases unmatched to any gene: 5. Germline V gene data show CDR1 as SGHRS and CDR2 as YFSETQ. This CDR3 has 14 residues. The CDR3 region is CASSYGQGRTEAFF. CDR3 coding DNA: TGCGCCAGCAGCTATGGACAGGGGCGGACTGAAGCTTTCTTT.

CDR3 in amino acids: CASSTNRGRSNQPQHF. DNA for the CDR3: TGTGCCAGCAGCACGAATCGAGGGCGAAGCAATCAGCCCCAGCATTTT. The gene calls are TRBV6-6 and TRBJ1-5; the D is unclear. The CDR3 is 16 amino acids. V lost 6 bases and J lost 1, with 16 bases in between. Germline V gene sequence: CDR1 MNHNY, CDR2 SVGAGI (reference sequence).